Sequencing of this T cell receptor (beta chain) was carried out in a study of cytomegalovirus exposure and HLA in healthy donors. Findings and limits, study-wide: TRBV6-2, TRBV6-3 and other indistinguishable V segments were excluded. Association of 16,951 TCR beta sequences with HLA alleles was found at 0.05 false discovery rate in a later analysis.

On this clone: What it binds is not known. Other DNA sequences of this sample code for an identical CDR3.

Healthy bone marrow donors made up the donors. Deletions cut 2 bases from V and 2 bases from J, with 9 bases between. Germline V lookup: CDR1 MDHEN, CDR2 SYDVKM. The CDR3 length is 15 residues. The PCR was carried out with 60 Vbeta primers and 13 Jbeta primers. Authors' analysis steps: Counted up in a later analysis, unique TCR beta chains came to 65 million to 80 million, with some 11 million shared. The table came from immunoSEQ multiplex PCR; TCRdb's copy has only in-frame clones and leaves some out. V, J and clone size reflect that table, while D and trimming were determined from the DNA. The sample has roughly 130,000 clones, more than 60% seen once.

The sequenced sample was PBMCs. The chain joins TRBV28 to TRBJ1-4, with D tentatively TRBD1 (5 bases). The origin of this receptor is a woman aged 40 to 49 in good health and CMV-seropositive. The DNA for the CDR3 is TGTGCCAGCAGTTTACAAGGGGCCACTAATGAAAAACTGTTTTTT. Translated, it gives CASSLQGATNEKLFF.